This passage covers 10 T cell receptor beta chains from one sample sequenced in a study of T cell repertoires in cytomegalovirus infection. TCRdb used MiXCR to reprocess the reads, holding one entry per CDR3 protein. Seen here are over 300,000 distinct CDR3 sequences, 8% to 9.5% observed once, and the top ten hold about 4.5%. Material: PBMCs. All receptors come from a human donor in good health (CMV status not recorded). Some clones in this sample may be carry-over from other donors' samples.

This clonotype was seen only a few times. The gene calls are TRBV29-1 and TRBJ1-5; TRBD1 might be the D (6 bases). V lost 3 bases to trimming and J lost 7 bases, with 13 bases between them. This CDR3 has 13 amino acids. The V gene's germline CDR1 is SQVTM and CDR2 ANQGSEA. CDR3 nucleotide sequence: TGCAGCGTTGAGGACAGTGATGGACAGCCCCAGCATTTT. Its translation: CSVEDSDGQPQHF.

This clonotype was counted a few times. The chain is built from TRBV27 and TRBJ2-1, with D unclear. CDR3 size: 14 residues. Per germline, CDR1 MNHEY and CDR2 SMNVEV (reference sequence). V was trimmed by 3 bases and J by 1 base, leaving 7 bases between them. CDR3 region: CASSFLVSYNEQFF. DNA for the CDR3: TGTGCCAGCAGTTTTTTGGTATCCTACAATGAGCAGTTCTTC.

The chain combines TRBV6-5 with TRBJ1-1, with D tentatively TRBD1 (5 bases). Between the trimmed V and J ends, which lost 0 bases and 0 bases, there was a span of 11 bases. CDR1 MNHEY and CDR2 SVGAGI come from the germline V gene. The CDR3 has 16 residues. The CDR3 loop reads CASSYSQVTVNTEAFF. The CDR3 DNA reads as TGTGCCAGCAGTTACTCACAGGTTACCGTGAACACTGAAGCTTTCTTT.

V usage is TRBV6-4 and J usage is TRBJ2-7; 8 bases line up with TRBD1. CDR3 length: 15 amino acids. The ends lost 0 bases at V and 6 bases at J; junction bases unmatched: 7. CDR1 and CDR2 (germline): MRHNA, SNTAGT. The CDR3, as DNA: TGTGCCAGCAGTGACTCGAGTCAGGGGGCGAGCGAGCAGTACTTC. It specifies CASSDSSQGASEQYF.

This clonotype was seen many times. V is TRBV5-1 and J is TRBJ2-5; D is unclear. The CDR3 length is 14 residues. V lost 3 bases, J lost 2 bases, and 11 bases lay in between. Germline CDR1 reads SGHRS; CDR2 reads YFSETQ. CDR3 loop: CASSWAPGQETQYF. DNA for the CDR3: TGCGCCAGCAGCTGGGCGCCAGGACAAGAGACCCAGTACTTC. Supplemented by reference TRBV5-1 and TRBJ2-5, the full variable domain reads KAGVTQTPRYLIKTRGQQVTLSCSPISGHRSVSWYQQTPGQGLQFLFEYFSETQRNKGNFPGRFSGRQFSNSRSEMNVSTLELGDSALYLCASSWAPGQETQYFGPGTRLLVL.

CDR3 sequence reads: CASSLLTGPGQRMKTQYF. CDR3 nucleotides: TGTGCCAGCAGTTTGTTAACGGGACCGGGGCAAAGGATGAAGACCCAGTACTTC. The chain links TRBV27 to TRBJ2-5; D is possibly TRBD1 or TRBD2 (5 bases each). Between the trimmed V and J ends, which lost 3 bases and 6 bases, there was a span of 26 bases. Looked up from germline, CDR1 is MNHEY and CDR2 is SMNVEV (reference sequence). There are 18 residues in the CDR3.

This clonotype was seen only a few times. The chain has TRBV20-1 and TRBJ1-1; D is unresolved. This CDR3 has 12 residues. Germline lookup yields CDR1 DFQATT and CDR2 SNEGSKA (reference sequence). The chain's CDR3 is CRARIVNTEAFF. The CDR3 nucleotides are TGCAGAGCCAGAATAGTGAACACTGAAGCTTTCTTT.

This clonotype was recorded a few times. This chain joins TRBV6-1 and TRBJ2-4; 7 bases are a match to TRBD1. Germline loops: CDR1 MNHNS, CDR2 SASEGT. The length of the CDR3 is 13 residues. Losses at the gene ends were 6 bases for V and 6 bases for J; bases not matched to a gene: 5. The CDR3, as DNA: TGTGCCAGCAGGGGACAGAATACAAACATTCAGTACTTC. It encodes CASRGQNTNIQYF.

This clonotype occurred many times. The chain uses TRBV7-2 and TRBJ2-7; D perhaps matches TRBD1 (6 bases). V gave up 4 bases and J gave up 2 bases, with 12 bases separating them. CDR3 size: 14 residues. Germline V gene sequence: CDR1 SGHTA, CDR2 FQGNSA. CDR3 protein: CASSSRDTPYEQYF. For the CDR3, the DNA is TGTGCCAGCAGCTCCCGGGACACACCCTACGAGCAGTACTTC.

Only a few counts were recorded for this clonotype. The chain combines TRBV20-1 with TRBJ2-3; D may match TRBD1 or TRBD2 (5 bases each). This CDR3 is 13 amino acids long. Germline V gene lookup returns CDR1 DFQATT and CDR2 SNEGSKA (reference sequence). V shed 5 bases and J shed 2 bases, with 11 bases lying between them. CDR3 sequence reads: CSAPSRDTDTQYF. The CDR3, as DNA: TGCAGTGCTCCTAGCAGGGACACAGATACGCAGTATTTT.